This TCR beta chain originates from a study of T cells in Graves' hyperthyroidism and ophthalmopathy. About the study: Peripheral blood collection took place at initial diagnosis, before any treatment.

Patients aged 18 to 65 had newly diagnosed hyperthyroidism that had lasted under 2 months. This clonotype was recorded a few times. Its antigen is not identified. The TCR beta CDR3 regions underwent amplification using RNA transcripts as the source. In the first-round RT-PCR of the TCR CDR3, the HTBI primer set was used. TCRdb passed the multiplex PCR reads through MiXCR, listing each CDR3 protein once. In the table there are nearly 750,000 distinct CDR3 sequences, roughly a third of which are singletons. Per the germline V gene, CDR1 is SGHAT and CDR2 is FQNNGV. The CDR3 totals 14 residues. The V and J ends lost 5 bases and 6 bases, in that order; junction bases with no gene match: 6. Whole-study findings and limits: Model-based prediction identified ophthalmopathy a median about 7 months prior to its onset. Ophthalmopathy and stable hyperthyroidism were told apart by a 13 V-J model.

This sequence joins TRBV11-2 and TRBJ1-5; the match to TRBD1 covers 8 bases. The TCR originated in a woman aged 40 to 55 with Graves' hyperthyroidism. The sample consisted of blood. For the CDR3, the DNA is TGTGCCAGCAGCCAGACAGGGGTAGCTCAGCCCCAGCATTTT. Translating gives CASSQTGVAQPQHF. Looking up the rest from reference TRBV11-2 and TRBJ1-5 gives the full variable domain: EAGVAQSPRYKIIEKRQSVAFWCNPISGHATLYWYQQILGQGPKLLIQFQNNGVVDDSQLPKDRFSAERLKGVDSTLKIQPAKLEDSAVYLCASSQTGVAQPQHFGDGTRLSIL.